The count of the clone carrying this TCR beta chain is one. This sample is part of a study of blood T cell repertoires in COVID-19. Study in general: The origin of the acute and convalescent COVID-19 samples was the United States, Italy and Spain.

V was clipped by 1 base and J by 1 base, with 17 bases between them. The length of the CDR3 is 18 residues. Germline V gene lookup returns CDR1 LGHDT and CDR2 YNNKEL (reference sequence). In the source study's methods: How many nucleated cells were present was estimated from reference gene primer amplification. Repertoires were generated with immunoSEQ multiplex PCR, while TCRdb's copy carries only in-frame clones and drops some. The V and J calls and clone size were taken over from that table, and D and trimming were inferred from the DNA. The profile shows around 150,000 clones, around nine tenths of them singletons.

This receptor was identified in a man in his forties or fifties with active or convalescent COVID-19. The chain links TRBV3-1 (or the pseudogene TRBV3-2) to TRBJ2-1; D is undetermined. Sequenced sample: peripheral blood. CDR3 in amino acids: CASSQGFSSHSSYNEQFF. CDR3 DNA: TGTGCCAGCAGCCAAGGGTTTAGTTCCCACTCTTCCTACAATGAGCAGTTCTTC.